This T cell receptor (beta chain) was observed in a study of lymphopenia after photon versus proton radiotherapy. The data were produced by immunoSEQ multiplex PCR, yet TCRdb's version contains in-frame clones alone and is incomplete. Among 15,000 to 20,000 clones listed, under 95% were seen once. The source material was peripheral blood, sampled from a patient treated with photon-based radiotherapy. The receptor was derived from a woman in her forties with cholangiocarcinoma.

CDR3 coding DNA: TGTGCCAGCTCACAAACAGGGATTATCGATGAGCAGTTCTTC. Protein: CASSQTGIIDEQFF. The chain combines TRBV18 with TRBJ2-1, with D perhaps TRBD1 (6 bases). This CDR3 is 14 amino acids long. V shed 4 bases and J shed 8 bases, with 15 bases lying between them. Germline CDR1 KGHSH, CDR2 LQKENI.